This TCR beta chain originates from a study of blood T cell repertoires in COVID-19. Study-level background: Samples representing acute and convalescent COVID-19 were sourced from the United States, Italy and Spain.

Germline lookup yields CDR1 MNHNS and CDR2 SASEGT. V lost 1 base and J lost 8; bases outside the gene matches: 3. CDR3 length: 14 amino acids. As processed by the authors: For nucleated cells, counts were estimated from reference gene primer amplification. Here immunoSEQ multiplex PCR was the method, and the copy in TCRdb shows in-frame clones only, minus some. That table is the source of V, J and clone size, and D and trimming were worked out from the DNA. Found here are 130,000 or so clones, around 89% of them singletons; the top ten hold more than 2.5%. In Seattle, patients joined the study during active infection and were tracked longitudinally.

The sequencing sample was made of peripheral blood. The V and J genes are TRBV6-1 and TRBJ1-2, with 11 bases fitting TRBD1. This clonotype originated in a human donor with COVID-19, enrolled during active disease. The donor label of this sample is uncertain. The CDR3 protein is CASSEVRTGGGYTF. The CDR3 DNA is TGTGCCAGCAGTGAAGTTAGGACAGGGGGCGGCTACACCTTC.